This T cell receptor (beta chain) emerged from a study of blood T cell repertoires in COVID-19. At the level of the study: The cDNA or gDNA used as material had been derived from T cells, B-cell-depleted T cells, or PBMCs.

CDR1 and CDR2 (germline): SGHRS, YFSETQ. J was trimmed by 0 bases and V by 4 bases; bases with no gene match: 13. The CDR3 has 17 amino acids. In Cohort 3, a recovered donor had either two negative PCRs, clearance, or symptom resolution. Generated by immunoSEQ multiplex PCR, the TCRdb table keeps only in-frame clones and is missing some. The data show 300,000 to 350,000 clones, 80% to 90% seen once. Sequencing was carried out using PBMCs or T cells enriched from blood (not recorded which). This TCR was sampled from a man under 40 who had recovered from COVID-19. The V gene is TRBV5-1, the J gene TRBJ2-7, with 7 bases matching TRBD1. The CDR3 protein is CASSVWGSGQSSYEQYF. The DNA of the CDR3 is TGCGCCAGCAGCGTCTGGGGATCGGGACAGAGCTCCTACGAGCAGTACTTC. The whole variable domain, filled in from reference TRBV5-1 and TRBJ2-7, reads KAGVTQTPRYLIKTRGQQVTLSCSPISGHRSVSWYQQTPGQGLQFLFEYFSETQRNKGNFPGRFSGRQFSNSRSEMNVSTLELGDSALYLCASSVWGSGQSSYEQYFGPGTRLTVT.